This TCR beta chain is from a study of siplizumab effects on memory and regulatory T cells (dated by TCRdb to about 2019). About the full investigation: The study examined how the anti-CD2 antibody siplizumab affects alloreactive T-cell subsets in allogeneic mixed lymphocyte reactions built from human PBMCs.

Study-wide findings and limitations: Whether proliferating Tregs from siplizumab cultures were suppressive was not functionally confirmed. Among mappable alloreactive CD4+ clones, the Treg-derived fraction averaged around 69% with siplizumab versus roughly 30% in control reactions. About 75-96% of proliferating CD4+ or CD8+ clones could not be given a naive or memory phenotype. Greater diversity appeared to be present in unstimulated naive T cells than in memory T cells, and a substantial contribution to the alloresponse seemed to be made by naive cells. Because sequences below about 10^-5 frequency were poorly captured, only a minor fraction of alloreactive clones could be mapped to unstimulated subsets. Siplizumab significantly lowered the cumulative frequency of alloreactive sequences that could be traced to unstimulated CD4+ memory T cells.

Libraries were constructed by the immunoSEQ multiplex PCR assay. Each sample had 10^5 or so TCR templates assayed by the deep sequencing platform. Genomic DNA extracted from sorted T cells was used for TCRbeta CDR3 sequencing. In the original analysis: The R programming language was used for the clonal analysis of the TCRbeta CDR3 data. Unstimulated samples were compared with post-reaction CFSE-low samples to define alloreactive CD4+ and CD8+ clones. By matching sequences to the repertoires of sorted unstimulated Treg and non-Treg cells, each alloreactive CD4+ clone was assigned a regulatory or non-regulatory origin. Drawn from immuneACCESS, this table holds only the in-frame rearrangements with V and J called that TCRdb kept. Clones are partly lost; checked studies trace under half to an unresolved V gene and leave the rest unexplained. From that table come the V and J calls and clone size; the DNA was used to work out D and trimming. This sample holds around 100,000 clones; about 91% were observed only once. Over 0.12% of the sample lies in the top ten.

Sorted unstimulated T cells and proliferating T cells recovered from mixed lymphocyte reactions were subjected to TCRbeta CDR3 sequencing. Fresh whole blood from fewer than twelve HLA-typed healthy donors was used to isolate PBMCs. Turning to this clone: What antigen it recognizes has not been identified. Germline is not matched at one junction end, which may reflect a read error. This sample also contains other DNA sequences that code for the same CDR3.

CDR1 SQVTM and CDR2 ANQGSEA were looked up in the germline V gene. Including the terminal cysteine and phenylalanine, the CDR3 comprises 12 residues. Of the read, only the CDR3 DNA is kept; its 36 bases are in frame from base 1. This TCR was sampled from a human donor in good health. The sequencing input was CD4+ T cells sorted from blood. Rearrangement joined TRBV29-1 to TRBJ1-2; too little of a D gene remains to name it. The bases are TGTAGCGCCCTGGGGAGTAACTATGGCTACACCTTC. It codes for CSALGSNYGYTF. With the portions outside the CDR3 filled from the reference TRBV29-1 and TRBJ1-2 genes, the complete variable region becomes SAVISQKPSRDICQRGTSLTIQCQVDSQVTMMFWYRQQPGQSLTLIATANQGSEATYESGFVIDKFPISRPNLTFSTLTVSNMSPEDSSIYLCSALGSNYGYTFGSGTRLTVV.